The following is a T cell receptor (beta chain) sequence with its context. Its antigen is still unknown. The data belong to a study of blood T cells in healthy people across ages. A J-beta primer mix and a sample-barcoded 5' primer were used in a second PCR of roughly 7 to 12 cycles. Unique molecular identifiers of 12 random nucleotides labeled each cDNA. TCRdb reprocessed the 5' RACE reads with MiXCR, giving one entry per CDR3 protein. The sample consists of under 800,000 distinct CDR3 sequences, more than 40% of them appearing once. Overall study findings and caveats: Per million T cells, TCR beta diversity dropped about linearly as age rose. In the absence of known donor CMV status, changes in expanded clonotypes were possibly confounded.

The CDR3 totals 17 residues. The J segment lost 7 bases and the V segment lost 5 bases, leaving 17 bases of the junction unmatched. The V gene's germline CDR1 is PRHDT and CDR2 FYEKMQ (reference sequence). Donors ranged from about 6 to 95 years old and were healthy Caucasians in Russia. The receptor comes from a woman aged 60-70 years in good health. The chain is built from TRBV13 and TRBJ2-1; TRBD2 matches 7 bases. The specimen was blood. CDR3 DNA sequence: TGTGCCAGCAGCCCCGGATGGGGGAGCGGGGAGGAAAATGAGCAGTTCTTC. This translates into CASSPGWGSGEENEQFF.